This T cell receptor beta chain was sequenced for a study of early T cells in non-severe SARS-CoV-2 infection (TCRdb year 2021). The study in broad terms: Because TCR sequencing relied on bulk RNA taken from unsorted whole blood, pairing of alpha and beta chains was not possible. The full study reports these points: VDJdb matching was skewed toward anti-spike CD8 responses, so virus-specific expansions were likely underestimated and private and CD4 specificities were missed.

Libraries were constructed by 5' RACE. The instrument given in TCRdb is NextSeq 500. Unique molecular identifiers were attached to individual cDNA molecules in the TCR library protocol so that sequencing error and PCR bias could be corrected. Both TCR alpha and beta chains were sequenced, and tight co-correlation was observed between alpha and beta sequence abundances in each sample. The original pipeline was this. V gene, J gene and CDR3 annotation of TCR sequences was performed with Decombinator V4. Expanded TCRs were defined as changing significantly between any two time points under a Poisson model with p below 0.0001. TCR abundances were normalised to the total number of TCRs sequenced per sample and expressed as counts per million. TRAV1-2 paired with TRAJ12, TRAJ20 or TRAJ33 defined MAIT TCRs, while TRAV10 paired with TRAJ18 defined iNKT TCRs. VDJdb, accessed 1 November 2021, was searched for CMV, EBV and SARS-CoV-2 annotated TCRs, with TCRs annotated for multiple antigens excluded. The public reads were reprocessed in TCRdb via fastp at Q25 and MiXCR, keeping in-frame beta chains. Each entry is one CDR3 protein sequence, shown with its most common DNA and genes. For this entry, the V and J calls and clone size follow TCRdb and not the study's own pipeline. In this sample the table shows some 54,000 distinct CDR3 sequences, about 10% of which occur a single time. Over 8.5% of the sample is taken by the ten largest.

Set within a cohort of healthcare workers in London, UK, this nested case-control study involved weekly PCR testing of nasopharyngeal swabs along with blood sampling. Healthcare workers were recruited during the week of the UK lockdown, between 23 and 31 March 2020, and followed weekly for up to 16 weeks. This clonotype was observed at least ten times. Its antigen has not been determined. Per-nucleotide qualities are absent, and no much larger clonotype sits a single base away. Trimming removed 6 bases from V and 8 bases from J; the gene matches leave 8 bases unexplained. Counted from cysteine to phenylalanine, this CDR3 has 13 amino acids. Only CDR3 DNA remains: 39 bases, in frame from the first base. Taken from the germline V gene, the CDR1 and CDR2 loops are SQVTM and ANQGSEA.

The TCR sequence derives from an adult who was a healthcare worker with PCR-confirmed SARS-CoV-2 infection or an uninfected control (not recorded which). Sequenced input: whole blood. This chain is built from TRBV29-1 and TRBJ1-4; 8 bases in between match TRBD1. CDR3 reads: CSVARGQGEKLFF. The DNA sequence is as follows: TGCAGCGTCGCCAGGGGGCAAGGAGAAAAACTGTTTTTT.